The 10 T cell receptor beta chains reported below all come from one sample, sequenced in a study. TCRdb redid the calling of the 5' RACE reads with MiXCR, one entry per CDR3 protein. The sample holds 60,000 to 65,000 distinct CDR3 sequences, around a fifth seen once. The sample comprised memory CD4+ T cells sorted from a lymph node. The subset: memory CD4+ T cells, CD4+CD45RO+CD25-. These receptors came from a female donor with breast cancer.

This clonotype was observed many times. The rearrangement joins TRBV20-1 to TRBJ1-5, with D possibly being TRBD1 (5 bases). Between the trimmed V and J ends, which lost 0 bases and 4 bases, there was a span of 10 bases. This CDR3 contains 14 residues. The germline CDR1 and CDR2 sequences are DFQATT and SNEGSKA (reference sequence). As DNA, the CDR3 is TGCAGTGCTAGAGATAGAAGGGGTAATCAGCCCCAGCATTTT. It is translated as CSARDRRGNQPQHF.

The rearrangement uses TRBV7-9 and TRBJ2-5; 9 bases are a match to TRBD1. The CDR3 contains 14 residues. The V gene's germline CDR1 is SEHNR and CDR2 FQNEAQ (reference sequence). Unmatched junction bases numbered 2, after V lost 3 bases and J lost 3 bases. In nucleotides, the CDR3 is TGTGCCAGCAGCTTTGGGACAGGGAAAGAGACCCAGTACTTC. It encodes CASSFGTGKETQYF.

This clonotype appeared a few times. This chain joins TRBV7-9 and TRBJ2-1, with 11 bases aligning to TRBD1. V shed 5 bases and J 6 bases; nucleotides not matched to a gene: 12. This CDR3 spans 17 amino acids. Per the germline V gene, CDR1 is SEHNR and CDR2 is FQNEAQ (reference sequence). The CDR3 region has the DNA TGTGCCAGCAGCGAGCCGAAAGGACAGGGGGCGCCCAATGAGCAGTTCTTC. Its translation is CASSEPKGQGAPNEQFF.

This rearrangement joins TRBV4-3 to TRBJ1-2; no reliable D call. The CDR3 runs to 15 residues. V lost 0 bases to trimming and J lost 4 bases, with 12 bases between them. Germline loops: CDR1 LGHNA, CDR2 YSLEER. The CDR3 sequence is CASSQEEGRGYGYTF. The DNA of the CDR3 is TGCGCCAGCAGCCAAGAAGAAGGGCGCGGCTATGGCTACACCTTC.

This clonotype was counted at least ten times. This chain uses TRBV20-1 with TRBJ1-2; D is unresolved. V lost 1 base, J lost 8 bases, and 17 bases lay in between. Germline V gene data show CDR1 as DFQATT and CDR2 as SNEGSKA (reference sequence). The CDR3 is made up of 14 amino acids. CDR3 in amino acids: CSARVDKPGKGYTF. CDR3 coding DNA: TGCAGTGCTAGAGTCGACAAACCTGGCAAGGGCTACACCTTC.

The rearrangement links TRBV7-2 to TRBJ2-1, with 7 bases lining up with TRBD2. The CDR3 sequence is 14 residues long. Germline lookup yields CDR1 SGHTA and CDR2 FQGNSA. After removal of 7 bases from V and 5 bases from J, the junction contained 8 bases not matched to a gene. The CDR3, as DNA: TGTGCCAGCATGTCGTCTAGCGGTCACAATGAGCAGTTCTTC. It translates to CASMSSSGHNEQFF.

This clonotype was seen ten or more times. The chain links TRBV20-1 to TRBJ2-2; TRBD2 aligns across 11 bases. Germline CDR1 and CDR2: DFQATT and SNEGSKA (reference sequence). Unmatched junction bases numbered 2, after V lost 0 bases and J lost 2 bases. The CDR3 is made up of 16 amino acids. The CDR3 reads CSARDLAGGNTGELFF. In DNA, the CDR3 is TGCAGTGCTAGAGACCTAGCGGGGGGAAACACCGGGGAGCTGTTTTTT.

Comments on this clonotype: Relative to the germline gene, one junction end is altered; a read error may explain this. V is TRBV7-2 and J is TRBJ2-7; a possible D gene is TRBD1 (5 bases). Germline CDR1 is SGHTA and CDR2 is FQGNSA. This CDR3 has 15 amino acids. The CDR3 DNA follows: TGTGCCAGCAGCTTAGCCTCGACAAGTTGGGGCGAGCGGTACTTC. The encoded protein is CASSLASTSWGERYF.

The chain links TRBV18 to TRBJ1-5, with D unresolved. The CDR3 is made up of 13 amino acids. V was cut by 4 bases and J by 3 bases, with 7 bases left in between. From germline, CDR1 is KGHSH and CDR2 LQKENI. The CDR3 sequence: CASSQGFNQPQHF. The CDR3 bases are TGTGCCAGCTCACAGGGTTTCAATCAGCCCCAGCATTTT.

The chain links TRBV5-1 to TRBJ2-7; the D gene is possibly TRBD2 (6 bases). This CDR3 is built from 16 residues. Germline assignment: CDR1 SGHRS and CDR2 YFSETQ. V gave up 0 bases and J gave up 5 bases, with 18 bases separating them. CDR3 residues: CASSLATGVDTHEQYF. The CDR3 bases are TGCGCCAGCAGCTTGGCTACGGGGGTCGACACACACGAGCAGTACTTC. Together with reference TRBV5-1 and TRBJ2-7, the CDR3 gives the full variable domain: KAGVTQTPRYLIKTRGQQVTLSCSPISGHRSVSWYQQTPGQGLQFLFEYFSETQRNKGNFPGRFSGRQFSNSRSEMNVSTLELGDSALYLCASSLATGVDTHEQYFGPGTRLTVT.